This TCR beta chain was identified in a study of CD8 T cells in ankylosing spondylitis. Study results and limitations: Matched ankylosing spondylitis synovial fluid reportedly contained a significantly enriched population of disease-linked clones. Prior literature has documented some motif variants in synovial fluid and blood from reactive arthritis.

V was trimmed by 4 bases and J by 1 base, leaving 8 bases between them. Germline CDR1 is SQVTM and CDR2 is ANQGSEA. CDR3 length equals 12 residues. This clonotype was counted at least ten times. Its antigen is still unknown. TCRdb fed the 5' RACE reads into MiXCR, producing one record per CDR3 protein. The profile shows approximately 250,000 distinct CDR3 sequences, 8% to 11% of them singletons. The TCR was taken from a male donor with ankylosing spondylitis or in good health (not recorded which). The source material was blood, either unsorted or a sorted T cell fraction (not recorded which). The genes are TRBV29-1 and TRBJ2-7, with D unresolved. CDR3 nucleotide sequence: TGCAGCGTTGTTGGGGTTTCCTACGAGCAGTACTTC. The encoded protein is CSVVGVSYEQYF.